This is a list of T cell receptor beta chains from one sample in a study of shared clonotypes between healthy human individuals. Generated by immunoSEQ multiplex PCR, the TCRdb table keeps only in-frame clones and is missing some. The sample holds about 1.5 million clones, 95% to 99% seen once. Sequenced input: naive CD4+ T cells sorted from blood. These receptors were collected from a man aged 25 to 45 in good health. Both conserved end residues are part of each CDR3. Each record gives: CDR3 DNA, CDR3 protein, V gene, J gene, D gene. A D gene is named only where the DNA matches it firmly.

cdr3_nt: TGTGCCAGCAGCCCTCAGTCGAGCTACGAGCAGTACTTC
cdr3_aa: CASSPQSSYEQYF
v_call: TRBV7-2
j_call: TRBJ2-7
d_call: -

cdr3_nt: TGTGCCAGCAGCCTCACCGGGACAGTGAATGAAAAACTGTTTTTT
cdr3_aa: CASSLTGTVNEKLFF
v_call: TRBV9
j_call: TRBJ1-4
d_call: TRBD1

cdr3_nt: TGTGCCAGCAGTGAAGAACTCGGGCACTACACTGTCTTT
cdr3_aa: CASSEELGHYTVF
v_call: TRBV2
j_call: TRBJ1-1
d_call: -

cdr3_nt: TGTGCCAGCAGTTTTTGGTCCGGGGAGCTGTTTTTT
cdr3_aa: CASSFWSGELFF
v_call: TRBV28
j_call: TRBJ2-2
d_call: -

cdr3_nt: TGTGCCGGACAAACAGGGTACTCTGGCTACACCTTC
cdr3_aa: CAGQTGYSGYTF
v_call: TRBV28
j_call: TRBJ1-2
d_call: -

cdr3_nt: TGTGCCAGCAGCACCGGGACCTCCGAGTATTTT
cdr3_aa: CASSTGTSEYF
v_call: TRBV5-6
j_call: TRBJ2-3
d_call: -

cdr3_nt: TGCAGCGTTGTAGTCAGGGCAGAGACCCAGTACTTC
cdr3_aa: CSVVVRAETQYF
v_call: TRBV29-1
j_call: TRBJ2-5
d_call: -

cdr3_nt: TGTGCCAGCAGCTTGTGGGGGGGAGTAGAGACCCAGTACTTC
cdr3_aa: CASSLWGGVETQYF
v_call: TRBV5-6
j_call: TRBJ2-5
d_call: TRBD2

cdr3_nt: TGCAGCGTTGTCCGTGGCACAGATACGCAGTATTTT
cdr3_aa: CSVVRGTDTQYF
v_call: TRBV29-1
j_call: TRBJ2-3
d_call: -

cdr3_nt: TGCAGCGTAGAACCCCTAAGCGGACAGGGGGCTGGGGAGCAGTACTTC
cdr3_aa: CSVEPLSGQGAGEQYF
v_call: TRBV29-1
j_call: TRBJ2-7
d_call: TRBD1

cdr3_nt: TGTGCCAGCAGTGAATATTCCGGGAGTGGATACAATGAGCAGTTCTTC
cdr3_aa: CASSEYSGSGYNEQFF
v_call: TRBV25-1
j_call: TRBJ2-1
d_call: -

cdr3_nt: TGTGCCAGCAGCTTAGAGGGACAGGCCTACGAGCAGTACTTC
cdr3_aa: CASSLEGQAYEQYF
v_call: TRBV7-2
j_call: TRBJ2-7
d_call: TRBD1

cdr3_nt: TGTGCCAGCAAGACGGCGGGGGTCGGGGCCAACGTCCTGACTTTC
cdr3_aa: CASKTAGVGANVLTF
v_call: TRBV28
j_call: TRBJ2-6
d_call: TRBD2

cdr3_nt: TGCGCCAGCAGCTTGGTTTCAGATCCGGGGAATGAGCAGTTCTTC
cdr3_aa: CASSLVSDPGNEQFF
v_call: TRBV5-1
j_call: TRBJ2-1
d_call: -

cdr3_nt: TGTGCCAGCTCACACCGGGCCTCGAGCTCCTACGAGCAGTACTTC
cdr3_aa: CASSHRASSSYEQYF
v_call: TRBV18
j_call: TRBJ2-7
d_call: -

cdr3_nt: TGTGCCAGCGCAAGTGAGACAGGGCCCTTCTCTGGGGCCAACGTCCTGACTTTC
cdr3_aa: CASASETGPFSGANVLTF
v_call: TRBV2
j_call: TRBJ2-6
d_call: TRBD1

cdr3_nt: TGTGCCAGCAGCTCCGAAGGGGAAGATACGCAGTATTTT
cdr3_aa: CASSSEGEDTQYF
v_call: TRBV7-2
j_call: TRBJ2-3
d_call: -

cdr3_nt: TGTGCCAGCCAGTTTCAGGTGGAAAACACCATATATTTT
cdr3_aa: CASQFQVENTIYF
v_call: TRBV2
j_call: TRBJ1-3
d_call: -

cdr3_nt: TGCGCCAGCAGCTTGGCCGGGACGGGCACAGATACGCAGTATTTT
cdr3_aa: CASSLAGTGTDTQYF
v_call: TRBV5-1
j_call: TRBJ2-3
d_call: -

cdr3_nt: TGTGCCAGCAGTGAGCTAGCGGGAGCCTACAATGAGCAGTTCTTC
cdr3_aa: CASSELAGAYNEQFF
v_call: TRBV25-1
j_call: TRBJ2-1
d_call: TRBD2

cdr3_nt: TGTGCAAGTCGCTTATACAGGGGCGAAGGAACCGGCGAGCAGTACTTC
cdr3_aa: CASRLYRGEGTGEQYF
v_call: TRBV12-2
j_call: TRBJ2-7
d_call: -

cdr3_nt: TGTGCCAGCAGCCGTGGTGAGGTCGGACCTTACACCGGGGAGCTGTTTTTT
cdr3_aa: CASSRGEVGPYTGELFF
v_call: TRBV9
j_call: TRBJ2-2
d_call: -

cdr3_nt: TGTGCCAGCAGCCCCCTGGAGGGCTACACCTTC
cdr3_aa: CASSPLEGYTF
v_call: TRBV7-9
j_call: TRBJ1-2
d_call: -

cdr3_nt: TGTGCCAGCTCGAAGGGGACTAGCGGGTACAATGAGCAGTTCTTC
cdr3_aa: CASSKGTSGYNEQFF
v_call: TRBV18
j_call: TRBJ2-1
d_call: TRBD2

cdr3_nt: TGTGCCAGCGGACGGGGGAGGGACTATGGCTACACCTTC
cdr3_aa: CASGRGRDYGYTF
v_call: TRBV6-5
j_call: TRBJ1-2
d_call: -

cdr3_nt: TGTGCCGGTTCCCAGTGGAGGTCCCAAGAGACCCAGTACTTC
cdr3_aa: CAGSQWRSQETQYF
v_call: TRBV2
j_call: TRBJ2-5
d_call: -

cdr3_nt: TGTGCCAGTAGTCCCCCAATGCGACAGGGTAGGAATGAGCAGTTCTTC
cdr3_aa: CASSPPMRQGRNEQFF
v_call: TRBV19
j_call: TRBJ2-1
d_call: TRBD1

cdr3_nt: TGCGCCAGCAGCGTGACGACAGGGGAGGCAGAGACCCAGTACTTC
cdr3_aa: CASSVTTGEAETQYF
v_call: TRBV5-1
j_call: TRBJ2-5
d_call: TRBD1

cdr3_nt: TGTGCCAGCAGTTTACAGACAGGCGGGGTATACGAGCAGTACTTC
cdr3_aa: CASSLQTGGVYEQYF
v_call: TRBV27
j_call: TRBJ2-7
d_call: -

cdr3_nt: TGCGCCAGCAGTGAGGCCAGGGTAGGGACCCAGTACTTC
cdr3_aa: CASSEARVGTQYF
v_call: TRBV10-1
j_call: TRBJ2-5
d_call: -

cdr3_nt: TGTGCCAGCAGCCCGGGACTAGCGGGACGCACCGGGGAGCTGTTTTTT
cdr3_aa: CASSPGLAGRTGELFF
v_call: TRBV7-8
j_call: TRBJ2-2
d_call: TRBD2

cdr3_nt: TGTGCCAGCAGTAGTCTGGCGGGAGAGGCATCCTACGAGCAGTACTTC
cdr3_aa: CASSSLAGEASYEQYF
v_call: TRBV28
j_call: TRBJ2-7
d_call: TRBD2